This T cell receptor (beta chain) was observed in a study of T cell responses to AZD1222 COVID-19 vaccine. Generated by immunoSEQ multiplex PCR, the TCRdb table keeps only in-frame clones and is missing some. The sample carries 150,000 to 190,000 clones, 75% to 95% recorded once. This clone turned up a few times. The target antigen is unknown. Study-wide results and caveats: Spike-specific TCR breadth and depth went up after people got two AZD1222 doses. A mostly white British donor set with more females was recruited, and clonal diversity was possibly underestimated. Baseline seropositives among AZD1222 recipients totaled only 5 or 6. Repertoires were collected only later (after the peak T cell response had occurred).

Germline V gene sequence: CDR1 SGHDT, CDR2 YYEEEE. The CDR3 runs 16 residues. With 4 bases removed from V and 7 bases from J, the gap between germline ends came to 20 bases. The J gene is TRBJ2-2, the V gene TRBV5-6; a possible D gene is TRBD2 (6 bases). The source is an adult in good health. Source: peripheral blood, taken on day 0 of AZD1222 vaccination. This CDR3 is CASSELRLVGGGELFF. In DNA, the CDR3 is TGTGCCAGCAGCGAGCTTCGACTAGTGGGTGGCGGGGAGCTGTTTTTT. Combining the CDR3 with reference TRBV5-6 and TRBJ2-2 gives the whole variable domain DAGVTQSPTHLIKTRGQQVTLRCSPKSGHDTVSWYQQALGQGPQFIFQYYEEEERQRGNFPDRFSGHQFPNYSSELNVNALLLGDSALYLCASSELRLVGGGELFFGEGSRLTVL.